The following is a TCR beta chain sequence with its context. This clonotype appeared a single time. There is no known antigen for this receptor. The conserved final phenylalanine or tryptophan is absent from the CDR3, which likely points to a read error. Because the CDR3's place on the DNA is in doubt, the DNA is left out and the CDR3 is given as listed by TCRdb. A patient counted as having stable hyperthyroidism if there was no progression to ophthalmopathy within 18 months of follow-up. Hyperthyroidism patients were newly diagnosed, were aged 18 to 65 years, and had a disease duration under 2 months. Patients were excluded if they had other autoimmune diseases, uncontrolled infections, pregnancy or lactation. Diagnosis relied on clinical symptoms, serum thyroxine, TRAb, thyroid ultrasound and orbital computed tomography. PBMCs were isolated from more than 9 ml of fresh peripheral blood by Ficoll-Paque density gradient centrifugation. Trizol reagent was used to extract the total RNA, and its quality was then checked on an Agilent 2100 Bioanalyzer.

The CDR3 has 13 amino acids, counting both end residues. In the germline V gene, CDR1 corresponds to MNHEY and CDR2 to SVGEGT. The entry originates in a study of Graves' ophthalmopathy and Graves' hyperthyroidism (dated by TCRdb to between 2018 and 2020). With regard to the full study: Peripheral blood was collected before any treatment was given, at the time of initial diagnosis. To tell Graves' ophthalmopathy apart from Graves' hyperthyroidism, and to predict which patients would progress to ophthalmopathy, the study relied on TCR beta repertoire signatures. In total, over 130 blood samples were TCR-sequenced: approximately 42 ophthalmopathy, some 72 hyperthyroidism and some 17 hyperthyroidism-to-ophthalmopathy patients. A discovery set of 100 patients (roughly 43 ophthalmopathy, some 58 stable hyperthyroidism) was enrolled to explore V-J signatures distinguishing ophthalmopathy from hyperthyroidism. For independent validation, a separate cohort was made up of around 18 hyperthyroidism patients plus 17 patients who later progressed from hyperthyroidism to ophthalmopathy. In roughly 6 hyperthyroidism patients, the T-cell repertoire of thyroid tissue was compared with the T-cell repertoire of blood. Once sampling was done, hyperthyroidism patients were given methimazole at a starting dose of 30 mg daily, while ophthalmopathy patients were given high-dose intravenous methylprednisolone. The 90 to 100 discovery patients were randomly split 7:3 into training and test sets.

TCR beta CDR3 regions were amplified from RNA transcripts for repertoire sequencing. HTBI primers and the Qiagen OneStep RT-PCR kit were used in a first-round RT-PCR, which was followed by a second-round multiplex PCR, size selection and purification. Sequencing of the libraries was carried out on an Illumina HiSeq2000 in paired-end mode with 100 bp reads. The authors' analysis ran thus. SOAPnuke was used for read processing, and reads with adapters, uncalled bases, a mean Phred below 15, or no exact constant-primer or identifier match were discarded. COPE v1.2.5 was used to merge high-quality paired reads. Each unique nucleotide sequence was treated as a clonotype, and MiTCR v1.1 was used to align the clonotypes to the IMGT TRB V, D and J references. Only V-J combinations with frequency above 0.0001 were analysed, covering approximately 99% of repertoires. For each V-J combination, a TCR clonal expansion and chaos score was defined as the ratio of F50 clonal expansion to chaos observed in the TCRdist matrix. Features were reduced by Welch's t-statistics and random forest to approximately 13 V-J combinations, which fed a naive Bayes classifier. The similarity between thyroid and blood repertoires was quantified using the Morisita-Horn index. TCRdb cleaned the public reads at Q25 with fastp, built clones with MiXCR and kept in-frame beta chains. Each CDR3 protein gets just one entry, which takes the most common genes and DNA from the rows behind it. None of the V and J calls come from the authors' own analysis; TCRdb made them. The sample yields 350,000 to 450,000 distinct CDR3 sequences; under 25% were counted once. Of the sample, 3% is held by the ten largest clones.

Overall study results and their limits: In cross-validation, the 13-signature model distinguished ophthalmopathy from stable hyperthyroidism with 85% to 90% sensitivity and around 81% specificity, and in the test set the corresponding values were approximately 80% and 75%. Most expanded thyroid clonotypes with a frequency above 0.001 also appeared in blood, which suggests that blood repertoires may reflect the immune response in the thyroid. In validation, the model predicted ophthalmopathy progression with less than 71% sensitivity and less than 80% specificity; 12 predicted patients were CT-confirmed with GO in a median of around 6.5 months. Sample size was not statistically predetermined, and group allocation was not concealed from the investigators.

Recombination linked TRBV6-2 or TRBV6-3 to TRBJ2-2; the table assigns TRBD1, which was not confirmed against the DNA. Material for sequencing was peripheral blood. The source of this sequence is a woman between 18 and 30 years old with stable Graves' hyperthyroidism. Donor details come from another sample of the same person, matched by shared clones. The CDR3 amino acid sequence is: CASSTQGYGELCL.